What follows describes a single T cell receptor beta chain. This sample is part of a study of blood T cell repertoires in COVID-19. Study information: Acute and convalescent COVID-19 specimens originated in the United States, Italy and Spain.

The repertoire was sequenced with immunoSEQ multiplex PCR; TCRdb's copy has only in-frame clones and lacks some. The data contain under 250,000 clones, less than 85% of them singletons. The sample was peripheral blood. This sequence originates from a woman in her 70s with acute or convalescent COVID-19.

In DNA, the CDR3 is TGTGCCATCAGTGTACAGGGGGCGGTTGAGCAGTACTTC. Protein sequence: CAISVQGAVEQYF. The chain employs TRBV10-3 and TRBJ2-7; TRBD1 matches at 9 bases. CDR1 ENHRY and CDR2 SYGVKD come from the germline V gene. The CDR3 totals 13 residues. V was pared by 4 bases and J by 7 bases, with 5 bases of the junction left unmatched.